Shown below are 21 T cell receptor beta chains from a single sample sequenced in a study of blood T cell repertoires in COVID-19. Sequenced by immunoSEQ multiplex PCR; TCRdb stores in-frame clones only, minus some. The sample includes roughly 140,000 clones, around four fifths of them seen just once. What was sequenced was peripheral blood. These receptors all stem from a woman in her 40s with active or convalescent COVID-19.

CDR3 DNA sequence: TGTGCCAGCAGCCTTCGGGAGGGGGGGGAGCAGTACTTC. Translated: CASSLREGGEQYF. The chain couples TRBV13 to TRBJ2-7, with 8 bases fitting TRBD2. With V trimmed by 5 bases and J by 7 bases, 7 bases remained unmatched. This CDR3 has 13 residues. The germline V gene encodes CDR1 PRHDT and CDR2 FYEKMQ (reference sequence).

V usage is TRBV27 and J usage is TRBJ2-7, with 11 bases aligning to TRBD2. This CDR3 is built from 15 residues. The germline CDR1 and CDR2 sequences are MNHEY and SMNVEV (reference sequence). The V and J ends lost 6 bases and 2 bases, in that order; junction bases with no gene match: 6. In nucleotides, the CDR3 is TGTGCCAGCAGCCCCCTTAGCGGGGGGGCCTACGAGCAGTACTTC. Translated: CASSPLSGGAYEQYF.

CDR3 nucleotides: TGTGCCACCAGTGATCTTTCTAAGGGACTGGGCACTGAAGCTTTCTTT. This codes for CATSDLSKGLGTEAFF. The rearrangement joins TRBV24-1 to TRBJ1-1; the D gene is possibly TRBD1 (5 bases). Between the trimmed V and J ends, which lost 3 bases and 4 bases, there was a span of 17 bases. The CDR3 loop spans 16 amino acids. CDR1 and CDR2 (germline): KGHDR, SFDVKD.

The CDR3 loop reads CASSEVRSSGNTIYF. CDR3 nucleotides: TGTGCCAGCAGTGAAGTTCGGAGCTCTGGAAACACCATATATTTT. The gene calls are TRBV6-1 and TRBJ1-3; D is unresolved. Trimming shortened V by 1 base and J by 0 bases, and 7 bases separated the two germline ends. The CDR3 is 15 residues long. Per the germline V gene, CDR1 is MNHNS and CDR2 is SASEGT.

This chain joins TRBV6-5 and TRBJ2-7; 10 bases fit TRBD1. Germline assignment: CDR1 MNHEY and CDR2 SVGAGI. With 5 bases clipped from V and 2 bases from J, the junction kept 6 bases outside the gene matches. This CDR3 contains 15 residues. CDR3 protein: CASSTLGTGAYEQYF. DNA for the CDR3: TGTGCCAGCAGTACCCTAGGGACAGGGGCCTACGAGCAGTACTTC.

The chain links TRBV19 to TRBJ2-7, with TRBD1 matching 8 bases. V lost 6 bases and J lost 3; bases outside the gene matches: 7. The CDR3 sequence is 14 residues long. Germline V lookup: CDR1 LNHDA, CDR2 SQIVND (reference sequence). CDR3 DNA sequence: TGTGCCAGTAGGCCGGGGACAGGCCTCTACGAGCAGTACTTC. It translates to CASRPGTGLYEQYF.

The chain carries TRBV7-8 and TRBJ2-7; D is ambiguous. The germline V and J ends were trimmed by 3 bases and 1 base, with 10 bases remaining between them. The CDR3 covers 14 residues. Germline V gives CDR1 SGHVS, CDR2 FQNEAQ. The CDR3 nucleotides read TGTGCCAGCAGCTTCCTGGGCAGGTCCTACGAGCAGTACTTC. Translated: CASSFLGRSYEQYF. Full variable domain (remainder filled in from reference TRBV7-8 and TRBJ2-7): GAGVSQSPRYKVAKRGQDVALRCDPISGHVSLFWYQQALGQGPEFLTYFQNEAQLDKSGLPSDRFFAERPEGSVSTLKIQRTQQEDSAVYLCASSFLGRSYEQYFGPGTRLTVT.

This sequence joins TRBV5-6 and TRBJ2-7; D uncertain. V lost 2 bases, J lost 2 bases, and 14 bases lay in between. The CDR3 totals 15 residues. The V gene's germline CDR1 is SGHDT and CDR2 YYEEEE. The CDR3 DNA reads as TGTGCCAGCAGCTTTTATGAGCGAATAACCTACGAGCAGTACTTC. Translating it yields CASSFYERITYEQYF.

This chain links TRBV6-2 or TRBV6-3 with TRBJ2-3, with 7 bases matching TRBD2. V was pared by 0 bases and J by 4 bases, with 10 bases of the junction left unmatched. CDR1 and CDR2 from the germline V gene are MNHEY and SVGEGT. The CDR3 loop spans 17 amino acids. The CDR3 sequence is CASSYSIAGVWPDTQYF. The CDR3 DNA is TGTGCCAGCAGTTACTCGATTGCGGGAGTATGGCCAGATACGCAGTATTTT.

The chain combines TRBV9 with TRBJ1-6; a weak D match, TRBD1 (5 bases). The ends were cut back, 5 bases at V and 5 bases at J, with 8 bases in the middle. Germline loops: CDR1 SGDLS, CDR2 YYNGEE. The CDR3 has 13 residues. In nucleotides, the CDR3 is TGTGCCAGCAGACGGGGGGATAATTCACCCCTCCACTTT. This encodes CASRRGDNSPLHF.

The chain has TRBV19 and TRBJ2-2, with 7 bases identical to TRBD1. The CDR3 length is 16 residues. In germline, CDR1 is LNHDA, CDR2 SQIVND (reference sequence). Losses at the gene ends were 10 bases for V and 10 bases for J; bases not matched to a gene: 21. This CDR3 is CATNSGRTGAQLELFF. The CDR3 DNA reads as TGTGCCACCAACAGTGGCCGGACAGGCGCTCAGTTGGAGCTGTTTTTT.

CDR3 protein: CASSMEPIGNQPQHF. CDR3 in DNA: TGTGCCAGTAGTATGGAGCCGATTGGCAATCAGCCCCAGCATTTT. The chain recombines TRBV19 with TRBJ1-5, with unresolved D. Trimming stripped 3 bases from V and 2 bases from J, with 11 bases between. Per the germline V gene, CDR1 is LNHDA and CDR2 is SQIVND (reference sequence). The CDR3 totals 15 residues.

V is TRBV28 and J is TRBJ1-1; 7 bases align to TRBD1. This CDR3 contains 14 residues. Germline V gene lookup returns CDR1 MDHEN and CDR2 SYDVKM. Germline trimming cut 2 bases from V and 6 bases from J; bases unmatched to any gene: 6. The CDR3 DNA sequence: TGTGCCAGCAGTTTAACCCCGGGACAGTCTGAAGCTTTCTTT. It translates to CASSLTPGQSEAFF.

The chain recombines TRBV24-1 with TRBJ2-3; D may be TRBD1 (6 bases). Trimming left V 5 bases short and J 6 bases short, with 17 bases between. The V gene's germline CDR1 is KGHDR and CDR2 SFDVKD. The CDR3 runs 15 residues. Written as DNA, the CDR3 is TGTGCCACCAGTGGCCAATTTGGGACACGGGATACGCAGTATTTT. It codes for CATSGQFGTRDTQYF.

The V call is TRBV10-2, the J call TRBJ1-1; TRBD1 matches at 8 bases. Germline CDR1 reads WSHSY; CDR2 reads SAAADI. J gave up 5 bases and V 7 bases, and 6 bases lay outside the gene matches. The length of the CDR3 is 13 residues. The CDR3 reads CASITGGRTEAFF. The CDR3 region has the DNA TGCGCCAGCATTACAGGGGGGAGAACTGAAGCTTTCTTT.

CDR3 coding DNA: TGTGCCAGCAGCTTGGCCGGGGGACGCACAGATACGCAGTATTTT. Translation: CASSLAGGRTDTQYF. The chain combines TRBV11-3 with TRBJ2-3, with a possible D match to TRBD2 (6 bases). V lost 3 bases and J lost 1, with 11 bases in between. Germline loops: CDR1 SGHNT, CDR2 YENEEA. This CDR3 region has 15 residues.

DNA of the CDR3: TGTGCCAGCAGTGACTCCAGAGGGGGGGATCACCAGCATTTT. It is translated as CASSDSRGGDHQHF. The chain recombines TRBV2 with TRBJ1-5, with D possibly TRBD1 on 6 matching bases. V dropped 3 bases and J dropped 12 bases, with 18 bases sitting between them. The CDR3 is 14 residues long. Germline V gene lookup returns CDR1 SNHLY and CDR2 FYNNEI.

This clone was detected a few times. CDR3 region: CASSEKGAQETQYF. The CDR3 nucleotides read TGTGCCAGCAGTGAAAAGGGGGCGCAAGAGACCCAGTACTTC. The chain links TRBV6-1 to TRBJ2-5, with 7 bases that match TRBD1. CDR3 size: 14 residues. Unmatched junction bases numbered 2, after V lost 2 bases and J lost 2 bases. Germline V gives CDR1 MNHNS, CDR2 SASEGT.

The chain is built from TRBV28 and TRBJ2-7; perhaps TRBD2 as D (7 bases). In germline, CDR1 is MDHEN, CDR2 SYDVKM. There are 11 residues in the CDR3. Trimming removed 9 bases at V and 6 bases at J, with 12 bases between. The CDR3 bases are TGTGCCAGTAAGGGGGGGCCCGAGCAGTACTTC. It yields the protein CASKGGPEQYF.

J is TRBJ2-1 and V is TRBV5-8; 8 positions agree with TRBD2. Germline CDR1 SGHTS, CDR2 YDEGEE. The CDR3 runs to 15 residues. V lost 4 bases and J lost 6; bases outside the gene matches: 9. In DNA form, the CDR3 reads TGTGCCAGCAGCGCCCGACTAGCGTTCTTCAATGAGCAGTTCTTC. Translation gives CASSARLAFFNEQFF.

The chain recombines TRBV28 with TRBJ2-7; 8 nucleotides agree with TRBD1. This CDR3 is built from 16 residues. With 4 bases clipped from V and 3 bases from J, the junction kept 11 bases outside the gene matches. CDR1 is MDHEN, CDR2 SYDVKM, per germline. CDR3 nucleotide sequence: TGTGCCAGCAGTTCCCAAGGACAGGGTCTGTTCTACGAGCAGTACTTC. Amino acids: CASSSQGQGLFYEQYF.